The 4 T cell receptor beta chains reported below all come from one sample, sequenced in a study of post-analysis software for immune sequencing data. Study results and caveats: TRBV5-6, TRBV5-1 and TRBV20-1 were among four or five TRBV segments more frequent in patients than controls.

Unique molecular identifiers had been added to the TCR beta cDNA libraries. Using its own MiXCR run on the PCR reads, TCRdb lists one record per CDR3 protein. The table records approximately 630,000 distinct CDR3 sequences, roughly three fifths of them present only once. No antigen has been identified for these receptors. Material for sequencing was blood. All receptors derive from a girl aged 2-10 years with multiple sclerosis.

The rearrangement joins TRBV5-6 to TRBJ2-5; 7 nucleotides align to TRBD2. Per germline, CDR1 SGHDT and CDR2 YYEEEE. The CDR3 runs 14 residues. The trim removed 4 bases at V and 1 base at J, leaving 4 bases unmatched. The CDR3 region is CASSGRLAQETQYF. In DNA, the CDR3 is TGTGCCAGCAGCGGGAGACTAGCCCAAGAGACCCAGTACTTC.

V and J are TRBV29-1 and TRBJ2-1, with 9 bases identical to TRBD1. The V and J ends lost 3 bases and 9 bases, in that order; junction bases with no gene match: 12. Per germline, CDR1 SQVTM and CDR2 ANQGSEA. CDR3 length: 15 residues. The CDR3 DNA sequence: TGCAGCGTTGAGGAGCCGGGACAGGGCGAATGTGAGCAGTTCTTC. Its protein is CSVEEPGQGECEQFF.

The genes are TRBV12-3 or TRBV12-4 and TRBJ2-7; 7 nucleotides match TRBD1. J was trimmed by 5 bases and V by 5 bases; bases with no gene match: 9. The CDR3 has 14 residues. CDR3 DNA sequence: TGTGCCAGCAGTCGACAGGGAGTTGAGGACGAGCAGTACTTC. This sequence encodes CASSRQGVEDEQYF.

V and J are TRBV5-4 and TRBJ2-7; no reliable D call. The length of the CDR3 is 11 residues. V was shortened by 7 bases and J by 4 bases, with 9 bases between the two germline ends. CDR1 and CDR2 from the germline V gene are SGHNT and YYREEE (reference sequence). In nucleotides, the CDR3 is TGTGCCAGCGGCACAGCTTACGAGCAGTACTTC. It yields the protein CASGTAYEQYF.